One and the same sample provided the 30 T cell receptor beta chains below, sequenced in a study of Graves' ophthalmopathy and Graves' hyperthyroidism. Amplifying from RNA transcripts, the study obtained TCR beta CDR3 regions. HTBI-primed first-round RT-PCR preceded second-round multiplex PCR. MiXCR, applied by TCRdb to the multiplex PCR reads, yields one record per CDR3 protein. The sample comprises under 800,000 distinct CDR3 sequences, approximately 22% of which are singletons, and approximately 7% rests with the top ten. The sample consisted of peripheral blood. The receptors originated from a woman aged 18-35 years with stable Graves' hyperthyroidism. Some clones in this sample may be carry-over from other donors' samples.

In its sample, this clonotype was seen a few times. This sequence joins TRBV5-1 and TRBJ2-7; 7 bases fit TRBD1. With V trimmed by 0 bases and J by 0 bases, 9 bases remained unmatched. CDR3 length: 17 residues. CDR1 is SGHRS, CDR2 YFSETQ, per germline. This chain's CDR3 is CASSLGGLRDSSYEQYF. The CDR3 nucleotides read TGCGCCAGCAGCTTGGGGGGCCTCCGGGACAGCTCCTACGAGCAGTACTTC.

This chain joins TRBV6-1 and TRBJ2-5; 7 bases map to TRBD1. The germline V gene has CDR1 MNHNS and CDR2 SASEGT. The CDR3 is 14 amino acids. The junction had 4 bases not matched to a gene; V was cut back by 6 bases and J by 0 bases. The DNA of the CDR3 is TGTGCCAGCAGGACGACAGGGAACCAAGAGACCCAGTACTTC. Amino acids: CASRTTGNQETQYF.

There are a few counts of this clonotype. The chain uses TRBV4-1 and TRBJ1-1, with D unclear. Trimming removed 0 bases at V and 10 bases at J, with 9 bases between. Germline loops: CDR1 MGHRA, CDR2 YSYEKL. This CDR3 is 12 amino acids long. The CDR3 protein is CASSQEGRSAFF. The CDR3 DNA sequence: TGCGCCAGCAGCCAAGAAGGGCGGTCAGCTTTCTTT.

A remark on this clonotype: Being one base from a much bigger clone, this may be a read error. The CDR3 does not end in the conserved phenylalanine or tryptophan, so this is likely a read error. The rearrangement joins TRBV7-2 to TRBJ2-7; 12 bases line up with TRBD1. Trimming took 5 bases from V and 6 from J; bases not matched to a gene: 8. The CDR3 has 15 residues. The germline gives CDR1 SGHTA, CDR2 FQGNSA. The CDR3 loop is CASSLQGTGGGEQYY. CDR3 bases: TGTGCCAGCAGCCTGCAGGGGACAGGGGGCGGCGAGCAGTACTAC.

This chain uses TRBV2 with TRBJ2-7; a weak D match, TRBD1 (5 bases). The CDR3 extends over 15 amino acids. V lost 7 bases and J 0 bases, leaving 16 bases between the germline ends. The V gene's germline CDR1 is SNHLY and CDR2 FYNNEI. The CDR3 nucleotides are TGTGCCAGCACCGCGGACATAGGTAGCTCCTACGAGCAGTACTTC. This codes for CASTADIGSSYEQYF.

Comment on this clonotype: This is likely a read error, given that the CDR3 carries no conserved phenylalanine or tryptophan at its end. The DNA is omitted, as the CDR3 cannot be located on it reliably, and the CDR3 follows TCRdb's listing. The rearrangement uses TRBV2 and TRBJ1-1; the table gives TRBD1 as D, unverified against the DNA. CDR1 SNHLY and CDR2 FYNNEI come from the germline V gene. Ends included, the CDR3 has 13 residues. CDR3 sequence: CASNRQGGNEACL.

This clonotype was detected many times. The chain couples TRBV10-3 to TRBJ1-1; 7 bases are shared with TRBD1. The CDR3 is 14 residues long. The trim removed 7 bases at V and 0 bases at J, leaving 5 bases unmatched. Looked up from germline, CDR1 is ENHRY and CDR2 is SYGVKD. This CDR3 is CAITQTGMNTEAFF. CDR3 DNA: TGTGCCATCACCCAGACAGGGATGAACACTGAAGCTTTCTTT.

This clonotype was recorded at least ten times. Its ends do not fully match the called genes, so a read error is possible. V and J are TRBV7-7 and TRBJ2-5; TRBD2 agrees at 7 bases. CDR1 SSHAT and CDR2 FNYEAQ come from the germline V gene (reference sequence). The CDR3 extends over 16 amino acids. In nucleotides, the CDR3 is TGTGCTAGCAGCCCCCCCGGGAGCGGGATGGGTGAGACCCAGTACTTC. Residues: CASSPPGSGMGETQYF.

There are a few counts of this clonotype. The chain joins TRBV11-2 to TRBJ1-2; D gene ambiguous. CDR3 length equals 15 residues. The germline V and J ends were trimmed by 5 bases and 1 base, with 14 bases remaining between them. CDR1 SGHAT and CDR2 FQNNGV come from the germline V gene. In DNA form, the CDR3 reads TGTGCCAGCAGCCCATCCAACGACATTAACTATGGCTACACCTTC. Translating it yields CASSPSNDINYGYTF. The full variable domain, its missing parts supplied by reference TRBV11-2 and TRBJ1-2, is EAGVAQSPRYKIIEKRQSVAFWCNPISGHATLYWYQQILGQGPKLLIQFQNNGVVDDSQLPKDRFSAERLKGVDSTLKIQPAKLEDSAVYLCASSPSNDINYGYTFGSGTRLTVV.

CDR3 sequence: CSASSAGVNTEAFF. The DNA for the CDR3 is TGCAGTGCTAGTTCGGCAGGGGTGAACACTGAAGCTTTCTTT. The chain is built from TRBV20-1 and TRBJ1-1; D perhaps matches TRBD1 (6 bases). The CDR3 length is 14 residues. V lost 3 bases, J lost 0 bases, and 11 bases lay in between. Germline CDR1 reads DFQATT; CDR2 reads SNEGSKA (reference sequence).

The J gene is TRBJ2-5, the V gene TRBV20-1; 7 bases align to TRBD2. Germline lookup yields CDR1 DFQATT and CDR2 SNEGSKA (reference sequence). V gave up 5 bases and J gave up 1 base; unmatched junction bases: 7. The CDR3 extends over 14 amino acids. CDR3 sequence (DNA): TGCAGTGCTTTCCGGGACTACCTCCAAGAGACCCAGTACTTC. It specifies CSAFRDYLQETQYF.

The table lists this clonotype with a few counts. The V call is TRBV3-1, the J call TRBJ2-4, with D unclear. V lost 0 bases to trimming and J lost 3 bases, with 12 bases between them. The CDR3 has 16 residues. CDR1 is LGHDT and CDR2 is YNNKEL in the germline V gene (reference sequence). CDR3 residues: CASSQEPYSVKNIQYF. The CDR3, as DNA: TGTGCCAGCAGCCAAGAACCGTATTCAGTCAAAAACATTCAGTACTTC.

The chain is built from TRBV29-1 and TRBJ2-7; D is tentatively TRBD1 or TRBD2 (5 bases each). CDR1 and CDR2 (germline): SQVTM, ANQGSEA. The CDR3 loop spans 13 amino acids. Trimming took off 4 bases at V and 1 base at J, with 11 bases between the two ends. This CDR3 is CSVGGVQSYEQYF. The CDR3 DNA reads TGCAGCGTTGGAGGGGTCCAATCCTACGAGCAGTACTTC.

The rearrangement uses TRBV2 and TRBJ1-5; weak D call: TRBD1 (6 bases). The length of the CDR3 is 14 residues. With 8 bases removed from V and 5 bases from J, the gap between germline ends came to 16 bases. CDR1 is SNHLY and CDR2 is FYNNEI in the germline V gene. The CDR3 reads CASRRETGDQPQHF. In DNA, the CDR3 is TGTGCCAGCCGTAGGGAGACAGGTGATCAGCCCCAGCATTTT. Using reference TRBV2 and TRBJ1-5 for the parts outside the CDR3, the full variable domain is EPEVTQTPSHQVTQMGQEVILRCVPISNHLYFYWYRQILGQKVEFLVSFYNNEISEKSEIFDDQFSVERPDGSNFTLKIRSTKLEDSAMYFCASRRETGDQPQHFGDGTRLSIL.

V usage is TRBV28 and J usage is TRBJ2-5; 12 bases match TRBD1. Germline loops: CDR1 MDHEN, CDR2 SYDVKM. The CDR3 length is 18 residues. J lost 1 base, V lost 5 bases, and 11 bases had no gene match. CDR3 in amino acids: CASSLRKRDRGPQETQYF. CDR3 DNA: TGTGCCAGCAGTCTTCGAAAACGGGACAGGGGGCCCCAAGAGACCCAGTACTTC.

The chain employs TRBV6-1 and TRBJ2-5; tentative D call: TRBD2 (6 bases). CDR3 size: 15 residues. Germline V gives CDR1 MNHNS, CDR2 SASEGT. The germline V and J ends were trimmed by 2 bases and 1 base, with 11 bases remaining between them. The CDR3 DNA sequence: TGTGCCAGCAGTGAAAGTTGGAGGGGCCAAGAGACCCAGTACTTC. It specifies CASSESWRGQETQYF.

This chain connects TRBV28 to TRBJ1-2, with D unresolved. Germline V gives CDR1 MDHEN, CDR2 SYDVKM. This CDR3 region has 15 residues. Between the trimmed V and J ends, which lost 7 bases and 1 base, there was a span of 16 bases. The CDR3 coding sequence is TGTGCCAGCATCGGTTTTGAGGCGGTTAACTATGGCTACACCTTC. It encodes CASIGFEAVNYGYTF.

This clonotype was found many times. The genes are TRBV29-1 and TRBJ2-2, with D perhaps matching TRBD2 (6 bases). The germline V gene encodes CDR1 SQVTM and CDR2 ANQGSEA. The ends were cut back, 8 bases at V and 1 base at J, with 11 bases in the middle. This CDR3 spans 13 amino acids. CDR3 sequence: CSFRDLNTGELFF. CDR3 DNA sequence: TGCAGCTTCCGGGACTTGAACACCGGGGAGCTGTTTTTT.

This sequence joins TRBV19 and TRBJ2-7; D is perhaps TRBD2 (5 bases). The V and J ends lost 8 bases and 6 bases respectively, with 17 bases between them. The CDR3 is 13 amino acids. Per germline, CDR1 LNHDA and CDR2 SQIVND (reference sequence). The CDR3 reads CASRGLGEIEQYF. Here the CDR3 DNA reads TGTGCCAGTCGTGGCCTTGGGGAGATCGAGCAGTACTTC.

This clonotype was found many times. V and J are TRBV2 and TRBJ2-7; possible D gene TRBD1, 6 bases. Trimming stripped 6 bases from V and 4 bases from J, with 16 bases between. This CDR3 spans 14 amino acids. Germline lookup yields CDR1 SNHLY and CDR2 FYNNEI. As DNA, the CDR3 is TGTGCCAGCAGGGGGACACTGTTAAAGTACGAGCAGTACTTC. Its translation: CASRGTLLKYEQYF.

The chain couples TRBV12-3 or TRBV12-4 to TRBJ1-2; tentative D call: TRBD1 (6 bases). V dropped 6 bases and J dropped 4 bases, with 18 bases sitting between them. The CDR3 totals 15 residues. Here the CDR3 DNA reads TGTGCCAGCAGCCCCCTCCAGGGGAGCATCTATGGCTACACCTTC. It codes for CASSPLQGSIYGYTF.

The J gene is TRBJ2-4, the V gene TRBV12-3 or TRBV12-4; TRBD1 agrees at 7 bases. The CDR3 is made up of 15 amino acids. The V and J ends lost 1 base and 2 bases, in that order; junction bases with no gene match: 2. The DNA of the CDR3 is TGTGCCAGCAGTTTAGTCAGGGGGTCCAAAAACATTCAGTACTTC. Its translation is CASSLVRGSKNIQYF.

Note on this clonotype: One junction end does not reproduce the germline sequence, and a read error may be involved. The V and J genes are TRBV4-1 and TRBJ2-4; 7 nucleotides align to TRBD1. The CDR3 runs 16 residues. Germline CDR1 and CDR2: MGHRA and YSYEKL. The CDR3 region has the DNA TGCGCCAGCACAGGACAGGAGGATCTAGCCAAAAACATTAAGTACTTC. It is translated as CASTGQEDLAKNIKYF.

This rearrangement joins TRBV7-6 to TRBJ2-5, with D unresolved. The CDR3 extends over 16 amino acids. V lost 1 base to trimming and J lost 0 bases, with 12 bases between them. The V gene's germline CDR1 is SGHVS and CDR2 FNYEAQ. The CDR3 coding sequence is TGTGCCAGCAGCTTAGATTTAGGAGCCCACCAAGAGACCCAGTACTTC. Residues: CASSLDLGAHQETQYF.

Many counts were recorded for this clonotype. The chain uses TRBV12-3 or TRBV12-4 and TRBJ2-5; D not resolved. CDR3 length equals 14 residues. V lost 7 bases, J lost 5 bases, and 17 bases lay in between. DNA of the CDR3: TGTGCCAGCAACTCCGCTGGACCGCCGGAGACCCAGTACTTC. This codes for CASNSAGPPETQYF.

The chain employs TRBV5-1 and TRBJ2-7; perhaps TRBD1 as D (6 bases). Germline V gene sequence: CDR1 SGHRS, CDR2 YFSETQ. Trimming removed 1 base at V and 3 bases at J, with 11 bases between. This CDR3 is 14 amino acids long. The CDR3 spells CASSLTTQGYEQYF. In nucleotides, the CDR3 is TGCGCCAGCAGCTTGACCACACAGGGCTACGAGCAGTACTTC.

V usage is TRBV28 and J usage is TRBJ2-7; D may be TRBD2 (5 bases). V shed 4 bases and J shed 3 bases, with 13 bases lying between them. This CDR3 has 14 residues. Germline V gene data show CDR1 as MDHEN and CDR2 as SYDVKM. In nucleotides, the CDR3 is TGTGCCAGCAGTTCCCCGACGGGGTTCTACGAGCAGTACTTC. Translating gives CASSSPTGFYEQYF.

Remarks on this clonotype: The junction and the germline gene differ at one end; a read error may be behind it. This chain uses TRBV7-3 with TRBJ2-2; D perhaps matches TRBD2 (5 bases). The CDR3 covers 12 residues. The germline gives CDR1 SGHTA, CDR2 FQGTGA. The CDR3 spells CASTQRTGELLF. DNA for the CDR3: TGTGCCAGCACCCAGCGGACCGGGGAGCTGCTTTTT.

The genes are TRBV7-9 and TRBJ2-2; weak D call: TRBD1 (6 bases). Looked up from germline, CDR1 is SEHNR and CDR2 is FQNEAQ (reference sequence). The ends were cut back, 4 bases at V and 6 bases at J, with 9 bases in the middle. CDR3 length: 13 residues. CDR3 sequence reads: CASSYRDPGELFF. For the CDR3, the DNA is TGTGCCAGCAGCTACAGGGATCCCGGGGAGCTGTTTTTT.

This clonotype was recorded many times. The chain uses TRBV7-2 and TRBJ2-5; 7 bases fit TRBD2. The CDR3 has 15 amino acids. Losses at the gene ends were 3 bases for V and 0 bases for J; bases not matched to a gene: 4. Per the germline V gene, CDR1 is SGHTA and CDR2 is FQGNSA. CDR3 coding DNA: TGTGCCAGCAGCTTTTCCGGGACTAACCAAGAGACCCAGTACTTC. This gives the protein CASSFSGTNQETQYF.